What follows are 5 T cell receptor beta chains derived from one specimen sequenced in a study of shared clonotypes between healthy human individuals. Clones were read by immunoSEQ multiplex PCR, and TCRdb kept only the in-frame ones, dropping some. The sample lists roughly 2 million clones, approximately 95% seen once, with around 0.13% in the top ten. The specimen sequenced was naive CD4+ T cells sorted from blood. Subset: CD45RA+ positively selected. The receptors come from a man younger than 35 in good health.

This clone was observed once. CDR3 in DNA: TGTGCCAGCAGCTTAGATGAGCTAGCGGGAGACAATGAGCAGTTCTTC. As protein: CASSLDELAGDNEQFF. The rearrangement uses TRBV11-2 and TRBJ2-1; 10 nucleotides align to TRBD2. CDR1 and CDR2 (germline): SGHAT, FQNNGV. The V and J ends lost 0 bases and 5 bases, in that order; junction bases with no gene match: 4. The CDR3 contains 16 residues.

The genes are TRBV19 and TRBJ1-1; D possibly corresponds to TRBD1 (5 bases). There are 15 residues in the CDR3. CDR1 is LNHDA, CDR2 SQIVND, per germline (reference sequence). V was clipped by 0 bases and J by 11 bases, with 19 bases between them. DNA of the CDR3: TGTGCCAGTAGTATAGATTACAGGACCACCCTTGGGGCTTTCTTT. Translation gives CASSIDYRTTLGAFF.

The rearrangement joins TRBV4-3 to TRBJ2-4; TRBD1 matches at 9 bases. The trim removed 1 base at V and 8 bases at J, leaving 6 bases unmatched. CDR1 is LGHNA, CDR2 YSLEER, per germline. This CDR3 has 15 amino acids. The DNA for the CDR3 is TGCGCCAGCAGCCAAGGACAGGGGGTATCGGACATTCAGTACTTC. This codes for CASSQGQGVSDIQYF.

On this clone itself: The same CDR3 arises from other DNA sequences in this sample as well. This rearrangement joins TRBV6-6 to TRBJ2-7, with 9 bases identical to TRBD1. CDR1 and CDR2 (germline): MNHNY, SVGAGI (reference sequence). The V gene end was trimmed by 4 bases and the J gene end by 3 bases; junction bases not matched to a gene: 4. The CDR3 consists of 14 residues. CDR3 bases: TGTGCCAGCAGTTCGGGACAGGGTATCTACGAGCAGTACTTC. Protein product: CASSSGQGIYEQYF.

The chain joins TRBV25-1 to TRBJ2-2; D unclear. The length of the CDR3 is 15 residues. Germline CDR1 and CDR2: MGHDK and SYGVNS. V was trimmed by 3 bases and J by 4 bases, leaving 12 bases between them. CDR3 DNA sequence: TGTGCCAGCAGTGAGGCCGGCAGCCTCACCGGGGAGCTGTTTTTT. The encoded protein is CASSEAGSLTGELFF.